The rows below give T cell receptor beta chains drawn from one sample of a study of PD-L1 blockade in urothelial cancer. Sequencing used immunoSEQ multiplex PCR; TCRdb keeps in-frame clones, though not all of them. The sample has approximately 110,000 clones; around 93% are singletons. The sample was PBMCs, taken around atezolizumab (anti-PD-L1) treatment. These receptors all come from a man aged 55 to 70 with urothelial cancer. Both conserved end residues are part of each CDR3. The order of the fields is CDR3 DNA, CDR3 protein, V gene, D gene, clone size, J gene. The D gene is left open where the match is weak. The listing skips clone size in some rows; elsewhere it reads once, few, many or a size class.

CDR3nt: TGTGCCAGCAGCTTGACCAGATATAACTATGGCTACACCTTC
CDR3aa: CASSLTRYNYGYTF
v_gene: TRBV5-6
d_gene: .
abundance: .
j_gene: TRBJ1-2

CDR3nt: TGTGCCAGCAGCCCTACCTCCTCCTACGAGCAGTACTTC
CDR3aa: CASSPTSSYEQYF
v_gene: TRBV7-9
d_gene: .
abundance: .
j_gene: TRBJ2-7

CDR3nt: TGTGCCAGCATTTACAGGGGGAACACTGAAGCTTTCTTT
CDR3aa: CASIYRGNTEAFF
v_gene: TRBV2
d_gene: TRBD1
abundance: .
j_gene: TRBJ1-1

CDR3nt: TGTGCCTGGAGCCCCTTGAGAGGGGGCAGAGTGGGGACCCAGTACTTC
CDR3aa: CAWSPLRGGRVGTQYF
v_gene: TRBV30
d_gene: TRBD1
abundance: .
j_gene: TRBJ2-5

CDR3nt: TGTGCCAGCAGCTTGGTATCGGGGAACACTGAAGCTTTCTTT
CDR3aa: CASSLVSGNTEAFF
v_gene: TRBV5-5
d_gene: .
abundance: .
j_gene: TRBJ1-1

CDR3nt: TGTGCCAGCTCAACGGGACAGGGGCCCTCCTACGAGCAGTACTTC
CDR3aa: CASSTGQGPSYEQYF
v_gene: TRBV18
d_gene: TRBD1
abundance: .
j_gene: TRBJ2-7

CDR3nt: TGTGCCAGCAGCGTAGCTTCGGGCTACAATGAGCAGTTCTTC
CDR3aa: CASSVASGYNEQFF
v_gene: TRBV9
d_gene: .
abundance: .
j_gene: TRBJ2-1

CDR3nt: TGTGCCACCAGCGGAAAAGGACAGGGTCGTGACAATCAGCCCCAGCATTTT
CDR3aa: CATSGKGQGRDNQPQHF
v_gene: TRBV15
d_gene: TRBD1
abundance: .
j_gene: TRBJ1-5

CDR3nt: TGTGCCAGCAGGAGAGACAGGAACAATTCACCCCTCCACTTT
CDR3aa: CASRRDRNNSPLHF
v_gene: TRBV13
d_gene: .
abundance: .
j_gene: TRBJ1-6

CDR3nt: TGTGCCAGCAGCTGGAGGCAGCAAGAGACCCAGTACTTC
CDR3aa: CASSWRQQETQYF
v_gene: TRBV7-7
d_gene: .
abundance: .
j_gene: TRBJ2-5

CDR3nt: TGTGCCAGTAATGAAGCAGGGGGCCCTAATGAAAAACTGTTTTTT
CDR3aa: CASNEAGGPNEKLFF
v_gene: TRBV19
d_gene: TRBD1
abundance: .
j_gene: TRBJ1-4

CDR3nt: TGCGCCAGCAGCCCGACAGGGGGCCGCCTTTCTAACTATGGCTACACCTTC
CDR3aa: CASSPTGGRLSNYGYTF
v_gene: TRBV4-1
d_gene: TRBD1
abundance: .
j_gene: TRBJ1-2

CDR3nt: TGTGCCAGCAGCCAAGACCGCAGGCCTGCCTACGAGCAGTACTTC
CDR3aa: CASSQDRRPAYEQYF
v_gene: TRBV4-2
d_gene: .
abundance: once
j_gene: TRBJ2-7

CDR3nt: TGTGCCAGCAGCGTAGTCGGTAGCGGGGAAGGGGAGCTGTTTTTT
CDR3aa: CASSVVGSGEGELFF
v_gene: TRBV9
d_gene: TRBD2
abundance: .
j_gene: TRBJ2-2

CDR3nt: TGTGCCAGCACCCTAAGGGGGAGTTATCAGCCCCAGCATTTT
CDR3aa: CASTLRGSYQPQHF
v_gene: TRBV28
d_gene: .
abundance: .
j_gene: TRBJ1-5